The 31 T cell receptor beta chains below come from one sample, sequenced in a study of cytomegalovirus exposure and HLA in healthy donors. PCR employed 60 Vbeta and 13 Jbeta primers. Assay: immunoSEQ multiplex PCR; the TCRdb copy retains only in-frame clones and omits some. The sample includes tens of thousands of clones. Sequenced input: PBMCs. All receptors derive from a man aged 18 to 29 in good health and CMV-seropositive.

The chain uses TRBV10-1 and TRBJ1-1; TRBD1 aligns across 11 bases. CDR3 length: 15 residues. Germline CDR1 reads WNHNN; CDR2 reads SYGVQD (reference sequence). The J segment lost 2 bases and the V segment lost 5 bases, leaving 4 bases of the junction unmatched. In nucleotides, the CDR3 is TGCGCCAGCAGTTCGGACAGGGGGCGCAACACTGAAGCTTTCTTT. It is translated as CASSSDRGRNTEAFF.

This chain uses TRBV25-1 with TRBJ1-5, with 8 bases that match TRBD1. The germline CDR1 and CDR2 sequences are MGHDK and SYGVNS. CDR3 length: 16 amino acids. After removal of 7 bases from V and 5 bases from J, the junction contained 13 bases not matched to a gene. Here the CDR3 DNA reads TGTGCCAGCAAGGGCCCCGACAGGGGTACTCATCAGCCCCAGCATTTT. Encoded protein: CASKGPDRGTHQPQHF.

The chain is built from TRBV6-5 and TRBJ2-7; 8 nucleotides align to TRBD2. The V segment lost 5 bases and the J segment 3 bases; nucleotides outside the gene matches: 6. The CDR3 covers 14 residues. Germline lookup yields CDR1 MNHEY and CDR2 SVGAGI. The CDR3 DNA is TGTGCCAGCAGTCCGGGGGGGGGTTACTACGAGCAGTACTTC. It yields the protein CASSPGGGYYEQYF.

The J gene is TRBJ2-5, the V gene TRBV2, with D possibly being TRBD2 (6 bases). V lost 3 bases, J lost 6 bases, and 14 bases lay in between. This CDR3 region has 14 residues. Germline CDR1 SNHLY, CDR2 FYNNEI. CDR3 sequence: CASSDGGALQTQYF. The CDR3 DNA reads as TGTGCCAGCAGTGACGGGGGAGCTCTTCAGACCCAGTACTTC.

This chain connects TRBV5-5 to TRBJ1-5; 10 nucleotides align to TRBD1. The trim removed 3 bases at V and 5 bases at J, leaving 14 bases unmatched. The CDR3 loop spans 18 amino acids. Germline-derived CDR1 and CDR2 are SGHKS and YYEKEE (reference sequence). In nucleotides, the CDR3 is TGTGCCAGCAGCTCATCATACACCGGGACAGGGGAGGATCAGCCCCAGCATTTT. Translation gives CASSSSYTGTGEDQPQHF.

The chain couples TRBV6-4 to TRBJ2-2; 8 positions agree with TRBD1. Trimming took 2 bases from V and 4 from J; bases not matched to a gene: 0. This CDR3 has 14 residues. The germline V gene encodes CDR1 MRHNA and CDR2 SNTAGT. The chain's CDR3 is CASSDGTGTGELFF. CDR3 DNA: TGTGCCAGCAGTGACGGGACAGGCACCGGGGAGCTGTTTTTT.

The rearrangement uses TRBV25-1 and TRBJ1-4; D remains ambiguous. Deletions cut 2 bases from V and 4 bases from J, with 8 bases between. Germline CDR1 and CDR2: MGHDK and SYGVNS. This CDR3 is built from 14 residues. CDR3 residues: CASSEVGNNEKLFF. The CDR3 DNA is TGTGCCAGCAGTGAAGTCGGGAATAATGAAAAACTGTTTTTT.

Concerning this clone: Other DNA sequences of this sample code for an identical CDR3. V usage is TRBV29-1 and J usage is TRBJ1-1, with a tentative D call TRBD1 (5 bases). The CDR3 runs 13 residues. CDR1 SQVTM and CDR2 ANQGSEA come from the germline V gene. The V end lost 3 bases, the J end lost 2 bases, and 10 bases lay between the germline ends. The CDR3 spells CSVDQQVNTEAFF. The CDR3 DNA reads as TGCAGCGTTGACCAACAGGTTAACACTGAAGCTTTCTTT.

The chain carries TRBV6-5 and TRBJ1-2, with D maybe TRBD1 (5 bases). CDR3 length: 13 residues. The V and J ends lost 6 bases and 2 bases respectively, with 10 bases between them. Per the germline V gene, CDR1 is MNHEY and CDR2 is SVGAGI. CDR3 sequence reads: CASSLEGNYGYTF. In DNA, the CDR3 is TGTGCCAGCAGCCTGGAGGGGAACTATGGCTACACCTTC.

This chain links TRBV5-1 with TRBJ2-5; TRBD1 agrees at 7 bases. The germline CDR1 and CDR2 sequences are SGHRS and YFSETQ. With V trimmed by 4 bases and J by 1 base, 16 bases remained unmatched. The CDR3 has 18 residues. CDR3 nucleotides: TGCGCCAGCAGCCCTACGTACTTACAGGGGACGTCCCAAGAGACCCAGTACTTC. Protein product: CASSPTYLQGTSQETQYF.

This chain joins TRBV6-5 and TRBJ1-2; D uncertain. The germline V gene encodes CDR1 MNHEY and CDR2 SVGAGI. The length of the CDR3 is 15 residues. Deletions cut 0 bases from V and 0 bases from J, with 8 bases between. As DNA, the CDR3 is TGTGCCAGCAGTTACTCGCGGAATTCTAACTATGGCTACACCTTC. Translated: CASSYSRNSNYGYTF.

This chain uses TRBV7-8 with TRBJ2-1; TRBD2 agrees at 16 bases. The V gene's germline CDR1 is SGHVS and CDR2 FQNEAQ. This CDR3 has 18 residues. V shed 3 bases and J 0 bases; nucleotides not matched to a gene: 2. The CDR3 region has the DNA TGTGCCAGCAGCTTGGGACTAGCGGGAGGGAGCTCCTACAATGAGCAGTTCTTC. Protein sequence: CASSLGLAGGSSYNEQFF.

CDR3 in DNA: TGTGCCAGCGGCCCAGGGCTTTGGGACTATGGCTACACCTTC. Its protein product is CASGPGLWDYGYTF. V gene TRBV28 combines with J gene TRBJ1-2; D might be TRBD1 (5 bases). Germline CDR1 MDHEN, CDR2 SYDVKM. The ends were cut back, 8 bases at V and 3 bases at J, with 16 bases in the middle. The CDR3 covers 14 residues.

The chain has TRBV5-1 and TRBJ2-3; D is unresolved. CDR1 and CDR2 from the germline V gene are SGHRS and YFSETQ. Deletions cut 0 bases from V and 1 base from J, with 15 bases between. CDR3 length equals 17 residues. CDR3 in DNA: TGCGCCAGCAGCTTGGTGGCCCTTGGTCAAGGCACAGATACGCAGTATTTT. It yields the protein CASSLVALGQGTDTQYF.

This sequence joins TRBV19 and TRBJ1-5; 7 positions agree with TRBD1. The CDR3 is made up of 15 amino acids. The J segment lost 4 bases and the V segment lost 0 bases, leaving 3 bases of the junction unmatched. The germline CDR1 and CDR2 sequences are LNHDA and SQIVND (reference sequence). The CDR3 region has the DNA TGTGCCAGTAGTATAGACCGGGACAGTAATCAGCCCCAGCATTTT. Protein product: CASSIDRDSNQPQHF. The complete variable domain, with remaining parts taken from reference TRBV19 and TRBJ1-5, reads DGGITQSPKYLFRKEGQNVTLSCEQNLNHDAMYWYRQDPGQGLRLIYYSQIVNDFQKGDIAEGYSVSREKKESFPLTVTSAQKNPTAFYLCASSIDRDSNQPQHFGDGTRLSIL.

The V and J genes are TRBV6-6 and TRBJ2-7, with D maybe TRBD1 (6 bases). V was clipped by 7 bases and J by 5 bases, with 12 bases between them. CDR3 length: 12 amino acids. The germline CDR1 and CDR2 sequences are MNHNY and SVGAGI (reference sequence). The CDR3 spells CASMVKGDEQYF. In nucleotides, the CDR3 is TGTGCCAGCATGGTAAAGGGGGACGAGCAGTACTTC.

The rearrangement links TRBV6-6 to TRBJ2-7; D remains unclear. Trimming removed 2 bases at V and 3 bases at J, with 5 bases between. This CDR3 has 12 residues. CDR1 is MNHNY and CDR2 is SVGAGI in the germline V gene (reference sequence). The CDR3 region is CASSYNRYEQYF. DNA of the CDR3: TGTGCCAGCAGTTACAATCGCTACGAGCAGTACTTC.

The CDR3 DNA follows: TGTGCCAGCAGACGACAGGGCGGGACTGAAGCTTTCTTT. Encoded protein: CASRRQGGTEAFF. The chain uses TRBV28 and TRBJ1-1, with TRBD1 identical over 7 bases. Looked up from germline, CDR1 is MDHEN and CDR2 is SYDVKM. The V and J ends lost 6 bases and 5 bases, in that order; junction bases with no gene match: 6. CDR3 length equals 13 residues.

The rearrangement joins TRBV6-6 to TRBJ1-5, with D tentatively TRBD1 (6 bases). The germline gives CDR1 MNHNY, CDR2 SVGAGI (reference sequence). The CDR3 contains 15 residues. Trimming took off 0 bases at V and 5 bases at J, with 11 bases between the two ends. The CDR3 is CASSYSRRGYQPQHF. CDR3 DNA sequence: TGTGCCAGCAGTTACTCGCGCAGGGGATATCAGCCCCAGCATTTT.

The J gene is TRBJ2-5, the V gene TRBV15, with D tentatively TRBD2 (6 bases). This CDR3 is 21 amino acids long. Trimming took off 0 bases at V and 5 bases at J, with 31 bases between the two ends. In germline, CDR1 is LNHNV, CDR2 YYDKDF (reference sequence). The CDR3 DNA reads as TGTGCCACCAGCAGAGATAAGTTTCCGGCAGGGCGGAGGGGTAACAGTGAGACCCAGTACTTC. Translated, it gives CATSRDKFPAGRRGNSETQYF.

The chain employs TRBV5-4 and TRBJ1-6, with a possible D match to TRBD1 (6 bases). V gave up 4 bases and J gave up 0 bases, with 11 bases separating them. Looked up from germline, CDR1 is SGHNT and CDR2 is YYREEE (reference sequence). The CDR3 contains 16 residues. CDR3 protein: CASSPGHSSYNSPLHF. The CDR3 DNA sequence: TGTGCCAGCAGCCCGGGACACAGCTCCTATAATTCACCCCTCCACTTT.

The chain is built from TRBV6-1 and TRBJ1-1, with unresolved D. This CDR3 has 15 amino acids. CDR1 is MNHNS and CDR2 is SASEGT in the germline V gene. The V end lost 4 bases, the J end lost 5 bases, and 17 bases lay between the germline ends. CDR3 coding DNA: TGTGCCAGCAGTGTATCCTCCTCCGGGGAGACTGAAGCTTTCTTT. Its protein is CASSVSSSGETEAFF.

This rearrangement joins TRBV9 to TRBJ2-3; 9 positions agree with TRBD2. The CDR3 runs to 16 residues. V was pared by 0 bases and J by 2 bases, with 4 bases of the junction left unmatched. CDR1 is SGDLS, CDR2 YYNGEE, per germline. DNA for the CDR3: TGTGCCAGCAGCGTAGGAGTAGCGGGGGACACAGATACGCAGTATTTT. It yields the protein CASSVGVAGDTDTQYF. Using reference TRBV9 and TRBJ2-3 for the parts outside the CDR3, the full variable domain is DSGVTQTPKHLITATGQRVTLRCSPRSGDLSVYWYQQSLDQGLQFLIQYYNGEERAKGNILERFSAQQFPDLHSELNLSSLELGDSALYFCASSVGVAGDTDTQYFGPGTRLTVL.

The V gene is TRBV4-1, the J gene TRBJ2-3; 12 bases match TRBD2. With V trimmed by 1 base and J by 4 bases, 9 bases remained unmatched. Germline CDR1 and CDR2: MGHRA and YSYEKL. The CDR3 consists of 18 residues. CDR3 loop: CASSQGSWASGGADTQYF. The DNA for the CDR3 is TGCGCCAGCAGCCAAGGATCCTGGGCTAGCGGGGGGGCAGATACGCAGTATTTT.

The V and J genes are TRBV11-2 and TRBJ2-7; 7 bases match TRBD1. Per germline, CDR1 SGHAT and CDR2 FQNNGV. V shed 7 bases and J 6 bases; nucleotides not matched to a gene: 15. The CDR3 loop spans 15 amino acids. For the CDR3, the DNA is TGTGCCAGCACCCCATTTCACAGGGGTTTCGGCGAGCAGTACTTC. Translated: CASTPFHRGFGEQYF.

The chain is built from TRBV5-4 and TRBJ2-3; no reliable D call. The CDR3 contains 15 residues. Germline values: CDR1 SGHNT, CDR2 YYREEE (reference sequence). The germline V and J ends were trimmed by 0 bases and 6 bases, with 14 bases remaining between them. The CDR3 spells CASSLEYAVRDTQYF. CDR3 sequence (DNA): TGTGCCAGCAGCTTGGAATACGCGGTCCGTGATACGCAGTATTTT.

V is TRBV5-8 and J is TRBJ2-7; 9 bases are shared with TRBD1. CDR1 and CDR2 (germline): SGHTS, YDEGEE. This CDR3 comprises 13 residues. The V gene end was trimmed by 5 bases and the J gene end by 6 bases; junction bases not matched to a gene: 6. The CDR3 bases are TGTGCCAGCAGACGGACAGGGGATACCGAGCAGTACTTC. Protein product: CASRRTGDTEQYF.

The rearrangement uses TRBV27 and TRBJ1-2; D unclear. Trimming stripped 6 bases from V and 2 bases from J, with 16 bases between. CDR3 length: 15 residues. Germline CDR1 and CDR2: MNHEY and SMNVEV (reference sequence). CDR3 nucleotide sequence: TGTGCCAGCAGCCGTAGCCGCGAAGCCAACTATGGCTACACCTTC. Translating gives CASSRSREANYGYTF.

The chain combines TRBV6-1 with TRBJ1-2, with 11 nucleotides matching TRBD1. The CDR3 has 16 residues. J was trimmed by 4 bases and V by 4 bases; bases with no gene match: 8. The germline CDR1 and CDR2 sequences are MNHNS and SASEGT. The CDR3 region has the DNA TGTGCCAGCAGTGTAGGACAGGGGGCGCAATCCTATGGCTACACCTTC. Its protein product is CASSVGQGAQSYGYTF.

The chain uses TRBV11-2 and TRBJ1-2, with a weak D call TRBD1 (5 bases). Germline assignment: CDR1 SGHAT and CDR2 FQNNGV. The V end lost 5 bases, the J end lost 5 bases, and 9 bases lay between the germline ends. This CDR3 contains 12 residues. The CDR3 nucleotides read TGTGCCAGCAGCCAAGACAGATATGGCTACACCTTC. This gives the protein CASSQDRYGYTF.

This clone is labeled medium-sized based on frequency. The gene calls are TRBV10-3 and TRBJ2-3, with 9 bases aligning to TRBD2. After removal of 6 bases from V and 5 bases from J, the junction contained 9 bases not matched to a gene. The CDR3 runs to 15 residues. Germline V lookup: CDR1 ENHRY, CDR2 SYGVKD. The CDR3 region is CAIRPQQRGEDTQYF. CDR3 bases: TGTGCCATCAGGCCCCAGCAGCGGGGGGAAGATACGCAGTATTTT.